One and the same sample provided the 3 T cell receptor beta chains below, sequenced in a study of cytomegalovirus exposure and HLA in healthy donors. Primers included in the PCR were 60 Vbeta and 13 Jbeta primers. Clones were sequenced by immunoSEQ multiplex PCR, and TCRdb holds only the in-frame ones, with some missing. The sample holds some 190,000 clones; over 70% are singletons and the top ten take about 3.1%. Sequencing was done on a sample of PBMCs. The source is a woman aged 25 to 39 in good health and CMV-seropositive.

The genes are TRBV10-1 and TRBJ1-1; perhaps TRBD1 as D (5 bases). Germline loops: CDR1 WNHNN, CDR2 SYGVQD (reference sequence). The CDR3 runs 13 residues. V lost 10 bases and J 0 bases, leaving 12 bases between the germline ends. The CDR3 DNA reads TGCGCCACCCGGACAAAGTTGAACACTGAAGCTTTCTTT. This translates into CATRTKLNTEAFF.

CDR3 region: CASSLTQSTDTQYF. In nucleotides, the CDR3 is TGTGCCAGCAGCTTGACACAGTCCACGGATACGCAGTATTTT. This chain joins TRBV7-7 and TRBJ2-3; D unclear. Germline V lookup: CDR1 SSHAT, CDR2 FNYEAQ (reference sequence). CDR3 length: 14 residues. Between the trimmed V and J ends, which lost 3 bases and 6 bases, there was a span of 13 bases.

J is TRBJ2-7 and V is TRBV5-1, with 11 bases matching TRBD2. The CDR3 extends over 15 amino acids. Germline values: CDR1 SGHRS, CDR2 YFSETQ. After removal of 4 bases from V and 2 bases from J, the junction contained 5 bases not matched to a gene. CDR3 nucleotide sequence: TGCGCCAGCAGCCCGGGACTAGCGGTTACCTACGAGCAGTACTTC. It yields the protein CASSPGLAVTYEQYF. The whole variable domain, remainder taken from reference TRBV5-1 and TRBJ2-7, is KAGVTQTPRYLIKTRGQQVTLSCSPISGHRSVSWYQQTPGQGLQFLFEYFSETQRNKGNFPGRFSGRQFSNSRSEMNVSTLELGDSALYLCASSPGLAVTYEQYFGPGTRLTVT.